These 15 T cell receptor beta chains share one sample of origin, sequenced in a study of identical twins. TCRdb reanalysed the 5' RACE reads using MiXCR and keeps one entry per CDR3 protein. The repertoire consists of about 250,000 distinct CDR3 sequences, with approximately 7.3% occurring once and the leading ten covering more than 5%. This sample was shared with a second study, whose subject was yellow fever vaccine responses in identical twins.

The sequenced sample was CD8+ T cells sorted from blood. Source of these receptors: a woman aged 18-29 years in good health.

The J gene is TRBJ2-1, the V gene TRBV13; a possible D gene is TRBD2 (6 bases). The CDR3 has 14 amino acids. Trimming cost V 5 bases and J 3 bases, with 11 bases left between them. The V gene's germline CDR1 is PRHDT and CDR2 FYEKMQ (reference sequence). The CDR3: CASSVLANYNEQFF. Here the CDR3 DNA reads TGTGCCAGCAGCGTACTAGCCAACTACAATGAGCAGTTCTTC.

This clonotype was picked up many times. This chain joins TRBV7-8 and TRBJ2-2; 8 nucleotides agree with TRBD2. The germline V gene has CDR1 SGHVS and CDR2 FQNEAQ. The CDR3 totals 16 residues. After removal of 4 bases from V and 9 bases from J, the junction contained 13 bases not matched to a gene. DNA of the CDR3: TGTGCCAGCAGCTCAACCACCGGGACTAGTTTGAGGGAGCTGTTTTTT. Its protein product is CASSSTTGTSLRELFF.

This clonotype was counted at least ten times. The genes are TRBV29-1 and TRBJ2-7; TRBD1 is a possible D gene (6 bases). Trimming pared 6 bases from V and 2 bases from J, leaving 20 bases between. The CDR3 extends over 15 amino acids. Germline V gene data show CDR1 as SQVTM and CDR2 as ANQGSEA. The CDR3: CSVAPGGQLTYEQYF. The CDR3 DNA is TGCAGCGTCGCGCCTGGAGGACAGCTGACCTACGAGCAGTACTTC.

The rearrangement uses TRBV6-5 and TRBJ2-1, with D possibly being TRBD1 (6 bases). CDR3 length: 11 amino acids. The germline V and J ends were trimmed by 2 bases and 10 bases, with 6 bases remaining between them. Germline CDR1 MNHEY, CDR2 SVGAGI. The CDR3 nucleotides are TGTGCCAGCAGTTACGGGACAGAGCAGTTCTTC. Protein: CASSYGTEQFF.

This clonotype was seen more than once but under ten times. This chain joins TRBV7-9 and TRBJ1-5; no definite D call. The germline V and J ends were trimmed by 3 bases and 9 bases, with 9 bases remaining between them. CDR3 length: 12 residues. CDR1 SEHNR and CDR2 FQNEAQ come from the germline V gene (reference sequence). CDR3 sequence (DNA): TGTGCCAGCAGCTTCAGTGCGTGGCCCCAGCATTTT. This translates into CASSFSAWPQHF.

The CDR3 bases are TGTGCCAGCAACGTAGCGGGAGGACGGAACAATGAGCAGTTCTTC. Translating it yields CASNVAGGRNNEQFF. V gene TRBV12-3 or TRBV12-4 combines with J gene TRBJ2-1, with 10 bases matching TRBD2. The J segment lost 5 bases and the V segment lost 7 bases, leaving 8 bases of the junction unmatched. This CDR3 is 15 amino acids long.

This chain links TRBV20-1 with TRBJ2-5; the match to TRBD1 covers 7 bases. Germline CDR1 reads DFQATT; CDR2 reads SNEGSKA (reference sequence). V shed 5 bases and J 5 bases; nucleotides not matched to a gene: 11. The CDR3 sequence is 14 residues long. The CDR3 spells CSADRDPQGETQYF. DNA of the CDR3: TGCAGTGCTGACCGGGACCCACAGGGGGAGACCCAGTACTTC.

This clonotype was observed many times. The chain has TRBV15 and TRBJ2-2; D gene uncertain. The CDR3 covers 16 residues. Deletions cut 0 bases from V and 7 bases from J, with 15 bases between. Germline V gene data show CDR1 as LNHNV and CDR2 as YYDKDF (reference sequence). Written as DNA, the CDR3 is TGTGCCACCAGCAGAGATTGGGGTGGAAATGTCGGGGAGCTGTTTTTT. Residues: CATSRDWGGNVGELFF.

The sample holds many counts of this clonotype. This chain joins TRBV3-1 and TRBJ2-1; the D gene is possibly TRBD2 (5 bases). Germline lookup yields CDR1 LGHDT and CDR2 YNNKEL (reference sequence). The CDR3 contains 15 residues. V was shortened by 4 bases and J by 2 bases, with 12 bases between the two germline ends. For the CDR3, the DNA is TGTGCCAGCAGCCCGATACGGGGAGCCTACAATGAGCAGTTCTTC. Its translation: CASSPIRGAYNEQFF.

The CDR3 DNA reads as TGTGCCACCAGCCCAGGCTATTTGGTGGCATCAGATACGCAGTATTTT. The encoded protein is CATSPGYLVASDTQYF. This chain links TRBV15 with TRBJ2-3; D gene uncertain. The germline gives CDR1 LNHNV, CDR2 YYDKDF (reference sequence). V was cut by 5 bases and J by 4 bases, with 19 bases left in between. The CDR3 loop spans 16 amino acids.

The genes are TRBV20-1 and TRBJ2-5; 9 positions match TRBD1. Germline V gives CDR1 DFQATT, CDR2 SNEGSKA (reference sequence). V was pared by 2 bases and J by 2 bases, with 3 bases of the junction left unmatched. CDR3 length: 14 amino acids. CDR3 residues: CSARTGQGQETQYF. DNA of the CDR3: TGCAGTGCTAGAACGGGACAGGGACAAGAGACCCAGTACTTC.

In this sample, this clonotype turned up many times. J is TRBJ2-7 and V is TRBV5-1, with D hard to call. V lost 3 bases and J 6 bases, leaving 7 bases between the germline ends. CDR3 length: 11 residues. The germline gives CDR1 SGHRS, CDR2 YFSETQ. This CDR3 is CASSSLGEQYF. The CDR3, as DNA: TGCGCCAGCAGCTCCCTCGGCGAGCAGTACTTC.

This clonotype was detected a few times. The rearrangement links TRBV12-3 or TRBV12-4 to TRBJ1-1; 11 positions match TRBD1. The CDR3 contains 14 residues. J lost 5 bases, V lost 5 bases, and 4 bases had no gene match. The CDR3 here is CASSRDRGWTEAFF. For the CDR3, the DNA is TGTGCCAGCAGTAGGGACAGGGGGTGGACTGAAGCTTTCTTT.

This clonotype was detected a few times. The chain has TRBV6-5 and TRBJ2-7, with D unclear. Looked up from germline, CDR1 is MNHEY and CDR2 is SVGAGI. CDR3 length equals 16 residues. Trimming stripped 0 bases from V and 3 bases from J, with 15 bases between. CDR3 DNA sequence: TGTGCCAGCAGTTACTCACCGGACGGAAAGGGCTACGAGCAGTACTTC. Translating it yields CASSYSPDGKGYEQYF.

Ten or more counts support this clonotype. The chain uses TRBV29-1 and TRBJ2-2, with 7 bases fitting TRBD2. The CDR3 totals 13 residues. Germline CDR1 is SQVTM and CDR2 is ANQGSEA. The V segment lost 6 bases and the J segment 0 bases; nucleotides outside the gene matches: 1. DNA of the CDR3: TGCAGCGTCCGGGGGGCGAACACCGGGGAGCTGTTTTTT. Translated: CSVRGANTGELFF.